This T cell receptor beta chain was identified in a study of blood T cell repertoires in COVID-19. This clone occurred many times. In terms of age and location, participants ranged from about 18 to 89 years and lived in under 30 US areas. Participants were placed into cohorts based on the clinical history they reported. In the authors' methods: Amplification of reference gene primers was used by the study to estimate nucleated cell counts. Profiling relied on immunoSEQ multiplex PCR, and the TCRdb table lists in-frame clones only, not all of them. V and J calls and clone size follow that table, whereas D and trimming were derived from the DNA. The profile shows some 190,000 clones, around 80% of them singletons. The CDR3 consists of 15 residues. Germline V gene data show CDR1 as MDHEN and CDR2 as SYDVKM. The germline V and J ends were trimmed by 5 bases and 5 bases, with 18 bases remaining between them.

The rearrangement links TRBV28 to TRBJ1-1; D is unresolved. This receptor was identified in a woman in her 50s with acute COVID-19. The sequencing input was PBMCs or T cells enriched from blood (not recorded which). CDR3 coding DNA: TGTGCCAGCAGTCCCCCGACGGGGATGGGGACTGAAGCTTTCTTT. It yields the protein CASSPPTGMGTEAFF.